Listed below are T cell receptor beta chains from one sample, sequenced in a study of T cell responses to AZD1222 COVID-19 vaccine. Assay used: immunoSEQ multiplex PCR; TCRdb lists only in-frame clones, some missing. This sample has around 130,000 clones, with under 95% found just once. The sample here was peripheral blood, taken on day 0 of AZD1222 vaccination. These TCRs come from an adult in good health. Both conserved end residues are part of each CDR3. D genes are given only for firm matches.

d_call | v_call | cdr3_aa
TRBD2 | TRBV7-6 | CASSQRLAGNTGELFF
- | TRBV7-9 | CASSLDGNYGYTF
TRBD1 | TRBV30 | CAWSSGQGDSPLHF
TRBD1 | TRBV7-9 | CASSPPGQPGETQYF
- | TRBV28 | CASSSGALYEQYF
TRBD1 | TRBV9 | CASSVRVDRGYGYTF
- | TRBV30 | CAWSVQGKGYGYTF
- | TRBV6-5 | CASSRDVEPQHF
TRBD1 | TRBV6-4 | CASRGTGSDEAFF
- | TRBV9 | CASSPREFPGVTIYF
TRBD1 | TRBV7-2 | CASSLVAGQGAGGYTF
- | TRBV18 | CASSPNSLAARGEQYF
- | TRBV18 | CASSPAIPGSNQPQHF
TRBD1 | TRBV14 | CASSQVDRGDNSPLHF
- | TRBV11-2 | CASNKPGRHYGYTF
- | TRBV12-5 | CASADPGYGYTF
- | TRBV2 | CASSRTTMVFNYGYTF
- | TRBV6-5 | CASSLANEQFF
- | TRBV7-8 | CASSPSAVTYEQYF
- | TRBV23-1 | CASSRVYGYTF
- | TRBV7-9 | CASSLGFDGLNSPLHF
- | TRBV5-4 | CASSFDPGHEQFF
- | TRBV3-1/TRBV3-2 | CASSHGGGGTEAFF
- | TRBV10-1 | CAIHRALTSEAFF
- | TRBV10-2 | CASRDTSGLRDGYTF
- | TRBV9 | CASNPGWSTDTQYF
- | TRBV6-5 | CASSPAGAAYEQYF
TRBD1 | TRBV27 | CASSFSGGNTEAFF
- | TRBV11-2 | CASSLVGTVGF
- | TRBV2 | CASSYSSPSSPETQYF
- | TRBV7-7 | CASSPPGGNEQYF
- | TRBV12-3/TRBV12-4 | CASSRAGVGYTF
TRBD2 | TRBV6-5 | CASSRSGRSANEQFF
- | TRBV5-8 | CASRKPTGDQPQHF
- | TRBV20-1 | CSARVTDGYTF